The entry that follows covers one T cell receptor beta chain sequence. What antigen it recognizes has not been identified. The sequenced fragment ends 3 residues before the CDR3 boundary, so the rest is inferred from the germline J gene. The sample originates from a study of T cells in women clearing cervical HPV infection (dated by TCRdb to the late 2010s). Study-wide context: The cases were some 25 women with histologically confirmed HPV16-related CIN3 or worse, and 2 of these cases were invasive cancers. Controls were over 20 women whose single incident HPV16 infection cleared within 12 months without precancer or cancer developing. Blood from cases was collected at the visit where the lesion was first found, while blood from controls was collected once the infection could no longer be detected. For cases, the median interval between lesion detection and blood sampling was about 140 days, with an interquartile range of about 85 to 210 days. HLA typing was available for only a few women, so HLA type could not be excluded as a confounder. An exploratory proof-of-principle case-control study, nested within the Guanacaste HPV Natural History Study in Costa Rica, was conducted to compare TCR repertoires across cervical HPV16 outcomes. Cases were matched to controls by age within five years and by the year the sample was collected. Median age was approximately 36 years in cases versus about 38 in controls, and baseline characteristics did not differ significantly. The parent cohort enrolled about 9,900 women aged 18 or older in Guanacaste, Costa Rica, in about 1992 to 1994 and followed the women for seven years. As quality controls, five blinded duplicates were added to each group, bringing the total to approximately 60 samples made up of 50 or so participants and approximately 10 replicates.

Reading from cysteine to phenylalanine, the CDR3 counts 15 amino acids. Shown are 36 bases from within the CDR3, in frame from base 1. For this chain, trimming is 3 bases at the V end and 7 bases at the J end, and the number of junction bases without a gene match is 4. The germline V gene gives CDR1 as SNHLY and CDR2 as FYNNEI. General study outcomes and caveats: Because the number of T cells in each sample was unknown, differences in richness could reflect differing T-cell content rather than repertoire biology. Cases had lower TRBV6-7 relative abundance than controls (0.11% versus 0.16%; Bonferroni P = 0.0008). By combining richness with V gene abundances, random forest classifiers separated cases from controls with an estimated AUC of roughly 0.84. Because of the cross-sectional design, the study could not determine whether the associations came before infection or resulted from infection, and neither effector/memory subsets nor HPV-specific T cells were isolated. Across sequencing depths, CIN3+ cases showed significantly higher TCR repertoire richness than controls, but evenness did not differ between the groups.

Using the immunoSEQ assay, multiplex PCR amplified TCR beta CDR3 regions from an average of 1200 ng of genomic DNA per sample. Primer bias was corrected in the assay by using a complete synthetic TCR repertoire to establish an amplification baseline. The amplicons were sequenced using the Illumina platform. The study's own analysis went as follows. Sequences were error-corrected by clustering with frequency ratios and a modified nearest-neighbor algorithm, then analyzed in the immunoSEQ Analyzer with IMGT gene definitions. TCR richness and evenness were averaged over 20 rarefaction repeats at each rarefaction depth, excluding samples with fewer sequences than the depth. Wilcoxon rank sum tests with FDR correction were used to compare V, D and J gene relative abundances between the groups. Blinded duplicates gave an intraclass correlation of 95.6% for TCR richness and an average of approximately 83% across about 65 gene segments. TCRdb provides this immuneACCESS table in a form limited to in-frame rearrangements. Some clones are lacking; in checked studies, under half of them reflect an unresolved V gene, and why the rest are absent is not known. V, J and clone size are taken as reported in that table, and D and trimming were inferred from the DNA itself. The sample has just under 35,000 clones on record. 1.6% of the sample is taken by the ten largest.

Every participant had a single incident cervical HPV16 infection, and prevalent HPV16 infections were excluded. Cervical HPV DNA was detected with MY09/MY11 PCR, and genotyping was done with dot-blot hybridization. Around 15 mL of heparinized blood were centrifuged, and the buffy coat was split into aliquots, frozen at -30 degrees C, and then kept at -80 degrees C. QIAGEN kits were used to extract genomic DNA from the buffy coat specimens. This TCR derives from a woman between 18 and 75 years old with a cervical HPV16 infection that either progressed to CIN3+ or cleared (not recorded which). The sample comprised blood buffy coat. Recombination connected TRBV2 to TRBJ2-1, with TRBD2 matching 12 junction bases. CDR3 bases read: TGTGCCAGCAGTGACGTCCTAGCGGGAGGGAATGAG. Protein translation: CASSDVLAGGNE. The CDR3 reads in full as CASSDVLAGGNEQFF.